The 18 T cell receptor beta chains below were found in one sample sequenced in a study of cytomegalovirus exposure and HLA in healthy donors. This PCR relied on a set of 60 Vbeta primers and 13 Jbeta primers. The assay was immunoSEQ multiplex PCR, and TCRdb's table has in-frame clones only and misses some. Of roughly 120,000 clones listed, around 81% are singletons. Material: PBMCs. These receptors came from a woman in her twenties or thirties in good health and CMV-seronegative.

This rearrangement joins TRBV11-2 to TRBJ2-7, with TRBD2 identical over 12 bases. The length of the CDR3 is 16 residues. J gave up 2 bases and V 1 base, and 3 bases lay outside the gene matches. Germline assignment: CDR1 SGHAT and CDR2 FQNNGV. CDR3 in DNA: TGTGCCAGCAGCTTAGGTAGGACTAGCGGGACCTACGAGCAGTACTTC. Encoded protein: CASSLGRTSGTYEQYF.

This clone was picked up one time. This chain joins TRBV9 and TRBJ2-5; the D gene is possibly TRBD2 (5 bases). CDR1 is SGDLS, CDR2 YYNGEE, per germline. This CDR3 is 15 amino acids long. The V and J ends lost 3 bases and 2 bases respectively, with 14 bases between them. In nucleotides, the CDR3 is TGTGCCAGCAGCGGCTCAAACGGGATTCAAGAGACCCAGTACTTC. Encoded protein: CASSGSNGIQETQYF.

The DNA of the CDR3 is TGTGCCATACGGACAGGGCCCAACTATGGCTACACCTTC. The encoded protein is CAIRTGPNYGYTF. This chain links TRBV28 with TRBJ1-2, with 8 bases lining up with TRBD1. CDR1 and CDR2 (germline): MDHEN, SYDVKM. V shed 10 bases and J 2 bases; nucleotides not matched to a gene: 6. The CDR3 runs 13 residues.

The rearrangement joins TRBV27 to TRBJ1-1, with D unresolved. The CDR3 is made up of 12 amino acids. The germline V gene has CDR1 MNHEY and CDR2 SMNVEV (reference sequence). Trimming stripped 3 bases from V and 7 bases from J, with 9 bases between. Here the CDR3 DNA reads TGTGCCAGCAGTTTCCTCGGGAGTGAAGCTTTCTTT. It translates to CASSFLGSEAFF.

The chain's CDR3 is CASSLGGFGGASYEQYF. For the CDR3, the DNA is TGTGCCAGCAGTTTAGGAGGATTCGGGGGTGCATCCTACGAGCAGTACTTC. V gene TRBV28 combines with J gene TRBJ2-7; a possible D gene is TRBD2 (6 bases). Trimming pared 2 bases from V and 1 base from J, leaving 18 bases between. The CDR3 is 17 residues long. CDR1 is MDHEN, CDR2 SYDVKM, per germline.

The CDR3 is CASSETLMWGTGMGNTEAFF. DNA for the CDR3: TGTGCCAGCAGTGAAACCCTAATGTGGGGGACAGGGATGGGGAACACTGAAGCTTTCTTT. J is TRBJ1-1 and V is TRBV6-1; 9 bases are a match to TRBD1. The ends lost 2 bases at V and 1 base at J; junction bases unmatched: 17. The CDR3 extends over 20 amino acids. CDR1 and CDR2 (germline): MNHNS, SASEGT.

This chain connects TRBV7-7 to TRBJ2-2; perhaps TRBD2 as D (5 bases). The CDR3 is 14 residues long. Germline loops: CDR1 SSHAT, CDR2 FNYEAQ (reference sequence). V was pared by 9 bases and J by 4 bases, with 15 bases between. CDR3 residues: CASGPRGSTGELFF. DNA for the CDR3: TGTGCCAGTGGCCCCCGGGGTTCCACCGGGGAGCTGTTTTTT.

The rearrangement uses TRBV10-2 and TRBJ2-1, with 10 bases matching TRBD2. In germline, CDR1 is WSHSY, CDR2 SAAADI. CDR3 size: 16 residues. After removal of 6 bases from V and 3 bases from J, the junction contained 8 bases not matched to a gene. The CDR3: CASRQPGLAFYNEQFF. For the CDR3, the DNA is TGCGCCAGCAGACAACCGGGACTAGCGTTCTACAATGAGCAGTTCTTC.

The chain links TRBV19 to TRBJ1-1; no clear D gene. The V end was cut by 1 base, the J end by 3 bases, with 6 bases between. This CDR3 region has 13 residues. The germline V gene encodes CDR1 LNHDA and CDR2 SQIVND (reference sequence). CDR3 sequence reads: CASSIVPDTEAFF. CDR3 in DNA: TGTGCCAGTAGTATAGTACCGGACACTGAAGCTTTCTTT.

The rearrangement links TRBV9 to TRBJ2-3; 7 bases match TRBD2. The CDR3 totals 20 residues. Germline lookup yields CDR1 SGDLS and CDR2 YYNGEE. With V trimmed by 3 bases and J by 2 bases, 21 bases remained unmatched. The CDR3 DNA follows: TGTGCCAGCAGCGCAGAGCGTATAAGGGCGGGGGAGGGGAACACAGATACGCAGTATTTT. Translation: CASSAERIRAGEGNTDTQYF.

This clone was counted once. The chain combines TRBV5-1 with TRBJ2-5; the D gene is possibly TRBD2 (5 bases). Per germline, CDR1 SGHRS and CDR2 YFSETQ. This CDR3 is 15 amino acids long. V lost 2 bases and J lost 2, with 13 bases in between. The CDR3 bases are TGCGCCAGCAGCTTCAGGAGGACTGATCAAGAGACCCAGTACTTC. Encoded protein: CASSFRRTDQETQYF.

This CDR3 is CASSDGTSSYNEQFF. For the CDR3, the DNA is TGCGCCAGCAGCGACGGGACTAGCTCCTACAATGAGCAGTTCTTC. This chain joins TRBV5-1 and TRBJ2-1; 8 positions agree with TRBD2. CDR3 length: 15 residues. V trimming: 4 bases; J trimming: 0 bases; junction bases outside the gene matches: 3. Germline V gene sequence: CDR1 SGHRS, CDR2 YFSETQ.

V is TRBV6-5 and J is TRBJ2-7; TRBD1 is a possible D gene (5 bases). The V and J ends lost 2 bases and 10 bases respectively, with 18 bases between them. The germline CDR1 and CDR2 sequences are MNHEY and SVGAGI. The length of the CDR3 is 14 residues. In nucleotides, the CDR3 is TGTGCCAGCAGTTACCGGACATCCAGCCTCCCCCAGTACTTC. Protein sequence: CASSYRTSSLPQYF.

The chain joins TRBV27 to TRBJ1-1; a possible D gene is TRBD1 (6 bases). This CDR3 region has 13 residues. The V and J ends lost 6 bases and 5 bases respectively, with 13 bases between them. The germline CDR1 and CDR2 sequences are MNHEY and SMNVEV (reference sequence). The CDR3 nucleotides are TGTGCCAGCAGCAACGGGGGGCGGACTGAAGCTTTCTTT. The encoded protein is CASSNGGRTEAFF.

J is TRBJ2-1 and V is TRBV5-4; 7 nucleotides agree with TRBD2. Trimming took 3 bases from V and 3 from J; bases not matched to a gene: 0. The CDR3 is 13 amino acids. The germline V gene encodes CDR1 SGHNT and CDR2 YYREEE (reference sequence). The CDR3 bases are TGTGCCAGCAGCTCTAGCGGCTACAATGAGCAGTTCTTC. Amino acids: CASSSSGYNEQFF.

This rearrangement joins TRBV6-5 to TRBJ2-5; D remains unclear. The V and J ends lost 2 bases and 2 bases respectively, with 6 bases between them. This CDR3 spans 13 amino acids. CDR1 MNHEY and CDR2 SVGAGI come from the germline V gene. The CDR3 here is CASSYRYQETQYF. CDR3 nucleotide sequence: TGTGCCAGCAGTTACCGTTATCAAGAGACCCAGTACTTC.

The genes are TRBV30 and TRBJ2-5; D perhaps matches TRBD2 (5 bases). This CDR3 contains 14 residues. Between the trimmed V and J ends, which lost 2 bases and 11 bases, there was a span of 21 bases. The germline gives CDR1 GTSNPN, CDR2 SVGIG (reference sequence). CDR3 in amino acids: CAWSSRSPWGEQYF. CDR3 coding DNA: TGTGCCTGGAGTTCGAGGAGTCCCTGGGGAGAGCAGTACTTC. Together with reference TRBV30 and TRBJ2-5, the CDR3 gives the full variable domain: SQTIHQWPATLVQPVGSPLSLECTVEGTSNPNLYWYRQAAGRGLQLLFYSVGIGQISSEVPQNLSASRPQDRQFILSSKKLLLSDSGFYLCAWSSRSPWGEQYFGPGTRLLVL.

The genes are TRBV7-9 and TRBJ1-5, with TRBD1 matching over 11 bases. Germline CDR1 SEHNR, CDR2 FQNEAQ (reference sequence). V lost 5 bases, J lost 6 bases, and 9 bases stayed unmatched. The CDR3 runs 16 residues. In DNA form, the CDR3 reads TGTGCCAGCAGCCCGGGACAGGGGGATGATCGTCAGCCCCAGCATTTT. Translating gives CASSPGQGDDRQPQHF.